Sequencing of this T cell receptor (beta chain) was carried out in a study of shared clonotypes between healthy human individuals. Per germline, CDR1 SGHDN and CDR2 FVKESK. The CDR3 covers 15 residues. The V and J ends lost 4 bases and 2 bases, in that order; junction bases with no gene match: 3. CD8 memory was a combination that joined CD45RO+ cells with CCR7-negative CD45RA+ TemRA cells. Sequenced by immunoSEQ multiplex PCR; TCRdb stores in-frame clones only, minus some. The data hold approximately 92,000 clones, with approximately 70% observed a single time. This clone came up a few times. The origin of this receptor is a man aged 25-45 years in good health. The source material was memory CD8+ T cells sorted from blood. Regarding subset: CD45RO+ cells pooled with CCR7-negative TemRA cells. This chain connects TRBV14 to TRBJ2-1; 9 positions match TRBD2. CDR3 protein: CASSLLAGTYNEQFF. DNA of the CDR3: TGTGCCAGCAGCCTTCTAGCGGGAACCTACAATGAGCAGTTCTTC. Full variable domain (outside the CDR3, taken from reference TRBV14 and TRBJ2-1): EAGVTQFPSHSVIEKGQTVTLRCDPISGHDNLYWYRRVMGKEIKFLLHFVKESKQDESGMPNNRFLAERTGGTYSTLKVQPAELEDSGVYFCASSLLAGTYNEQFFGPGTRLTVL.